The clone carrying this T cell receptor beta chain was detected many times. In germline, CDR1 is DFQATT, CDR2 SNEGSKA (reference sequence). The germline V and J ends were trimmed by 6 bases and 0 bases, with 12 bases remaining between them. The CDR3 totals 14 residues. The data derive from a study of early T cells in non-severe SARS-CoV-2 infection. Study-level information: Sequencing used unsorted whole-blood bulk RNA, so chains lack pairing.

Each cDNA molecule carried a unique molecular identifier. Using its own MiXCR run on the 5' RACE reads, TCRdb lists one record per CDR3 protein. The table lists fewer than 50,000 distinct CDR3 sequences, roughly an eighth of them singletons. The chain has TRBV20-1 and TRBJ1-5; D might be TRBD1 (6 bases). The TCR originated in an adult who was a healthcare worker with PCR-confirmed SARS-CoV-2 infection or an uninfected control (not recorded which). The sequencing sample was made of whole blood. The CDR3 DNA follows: TGCAGTGCCGGGACACTTAATAGCAATCAGCCCCAGCATTTT. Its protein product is CSAGTLNSNQPQHF.